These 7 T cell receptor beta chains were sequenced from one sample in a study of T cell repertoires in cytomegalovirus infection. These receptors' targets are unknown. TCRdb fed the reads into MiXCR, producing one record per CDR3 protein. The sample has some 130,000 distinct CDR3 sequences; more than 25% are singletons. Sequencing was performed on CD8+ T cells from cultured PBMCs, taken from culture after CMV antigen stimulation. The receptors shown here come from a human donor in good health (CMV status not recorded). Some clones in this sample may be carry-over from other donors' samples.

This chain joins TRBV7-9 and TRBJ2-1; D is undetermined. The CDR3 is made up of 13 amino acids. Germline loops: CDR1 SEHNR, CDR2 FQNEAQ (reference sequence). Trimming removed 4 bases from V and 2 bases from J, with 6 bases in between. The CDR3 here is CASSSPTYNEQFF. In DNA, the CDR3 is TGTGCCAGCAGCTCCCCCACCTACAATGAGCAGTTCTTC. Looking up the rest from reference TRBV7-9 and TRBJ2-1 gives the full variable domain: DTGVSQNPRHKITKRGQNVTFRCDPISEHNRLYWYRQTLGQGPEFLTYFQNEAQLEKSRLLSDRFSAERPKGSFSTLEIQRTEQGDSAMYLCASSSPTYNEQFFGPGTRLTVL.

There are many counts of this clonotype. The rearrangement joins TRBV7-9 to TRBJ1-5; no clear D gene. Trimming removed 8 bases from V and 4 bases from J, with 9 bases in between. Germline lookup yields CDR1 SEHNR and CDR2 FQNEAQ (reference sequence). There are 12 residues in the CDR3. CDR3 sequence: CASAVTNQPQHF. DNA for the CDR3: TGTGCCAGCGCCGTAACAAATCAGCCCCAGCATTTT.

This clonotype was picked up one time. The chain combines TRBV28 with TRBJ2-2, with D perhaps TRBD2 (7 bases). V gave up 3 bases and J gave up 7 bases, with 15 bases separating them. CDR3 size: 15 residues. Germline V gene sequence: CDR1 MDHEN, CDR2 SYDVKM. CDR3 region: CASSLVAGAVGELFF. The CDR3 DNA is TGTGCCAGCAGTTTGGTGGCGGGGGCGGTCGGGGAGCTGTTTTTT. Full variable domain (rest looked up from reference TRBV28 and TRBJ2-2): DVKVTQSSRYLVKRTGEKVFLECVQDMDHENMFWYRQDPGLGLRLIYFSYDVKMKEKGDIPEGYSVSREKKERFSLILESASTNQTSMYLCASSLVAGAVGELFFGEGSRLTVL.

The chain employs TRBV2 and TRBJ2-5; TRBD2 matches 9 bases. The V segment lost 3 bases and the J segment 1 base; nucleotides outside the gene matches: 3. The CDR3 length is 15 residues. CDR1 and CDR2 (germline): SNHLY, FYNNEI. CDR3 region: CASSEFSGGQETQYF. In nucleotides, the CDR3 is TGTGCCAGCAGTGAGTTTAGCGGGGGCCAAGAGACCCAGTACTTC.

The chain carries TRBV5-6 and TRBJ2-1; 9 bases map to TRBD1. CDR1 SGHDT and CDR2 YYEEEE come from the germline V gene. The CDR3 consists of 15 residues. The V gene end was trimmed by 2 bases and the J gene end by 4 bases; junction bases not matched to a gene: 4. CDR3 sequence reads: CASSFGTGQYNEQFF. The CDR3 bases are TGTGCCAGCAGCTTCGGGACAGGGCAATACAATGAGCAGTTCTTC.

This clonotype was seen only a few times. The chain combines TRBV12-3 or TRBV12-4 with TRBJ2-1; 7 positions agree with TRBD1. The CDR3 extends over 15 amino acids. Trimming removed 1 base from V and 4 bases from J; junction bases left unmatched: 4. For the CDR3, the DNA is TGTGCCAGCAGTTTAGGGTGGGGACAGTACAATGAGCAGTTCTTC. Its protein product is CASSLGWGQYNEQFF.

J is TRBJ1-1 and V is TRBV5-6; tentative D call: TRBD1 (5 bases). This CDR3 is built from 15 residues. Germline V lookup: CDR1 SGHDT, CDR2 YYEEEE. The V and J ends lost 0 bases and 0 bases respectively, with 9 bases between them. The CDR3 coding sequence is TGTGCCAGCAGCTTGGGGGGCAGCATGAACACTGAAGCTTTCTTT. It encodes CASSLGGSMNTEAFF.